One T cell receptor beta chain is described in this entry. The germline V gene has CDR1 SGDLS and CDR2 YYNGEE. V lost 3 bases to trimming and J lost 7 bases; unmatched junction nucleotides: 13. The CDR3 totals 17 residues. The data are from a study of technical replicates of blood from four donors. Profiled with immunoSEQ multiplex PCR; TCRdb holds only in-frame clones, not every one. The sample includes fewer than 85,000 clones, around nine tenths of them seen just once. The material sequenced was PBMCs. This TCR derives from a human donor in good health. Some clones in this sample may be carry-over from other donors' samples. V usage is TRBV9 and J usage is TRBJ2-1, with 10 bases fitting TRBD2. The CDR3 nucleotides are TGTGCCAGCAGCGCGCATTTAGCGGGAGGTATGGGGAATGAGCAGTTCTTC. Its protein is CASSAHLAGGMGNEQFF.